The subject of this entry is one TCR beta chain. No antigen is known for it. The entry originates in a study of CD8+ T cells in alopecia areata. V was clipped by 1 base and J by 0 bases, with 2 bases between them. The CDR3 runs 14 residues. Germline V gene data show CDR1 as SGDLS and CDR2 as YYNGEE. Treatment denoted: oral pan-JAK inhibitor, 5-10 mg twice daily. Reverse transcribed after extraction, RNA yielded cDNA as the sequencing template. The data were produced by immunoSEQ multiplex PCR, yet TCRdb's version contains in-frame clones alone and is incomplete. The table includes fewer than 250,000 clones, approximately 60% detected once. Study-wide results and caveats: Clonality exceeded that of normal scalp in lesional scalp, most notably in alopecia totalis/universalis.

This receptor was taken from a human donor with alopecia areata. The sequenced sample was CD4+ T cells sorted from blood, obtained at week 4, from a patient treated with tofacitinib. The rearrangement uses TRBV9 and TRBJ2-6; D not certain. In nucleotides, the CDR3 is TGTGCCAGCAGCGTATCCTCTGGGGCCAACGTCCTGACTTTC. Translating gives CASSVSSGANVLTF.